This section outlines one TCR beta chain sequence together with its context. The data originate from a study of Ad26.COV2.S vaccination and SARS-CoV-2 variants. Germline V gene lookup returns CDR1 LGHNA and CDR2 YNFKEQ. CDR3 length: 17 amino acids. Trimming left V 4 bases short and J 5 bases short, with 21 bases between. Stated treatment: roughly 19 received Ad26.COV2.S at low or high dose, single or two shots; about 5 received placebo; per-sample allocation not given. After the first vaccine or placebo injection, samples were drawn on day 63. This table comes from immunoSEQ multiplex PCR, and its TCRdb copy is limited to in-frame clones, with some not included. The top ten clones hold less than 4% of a sample with about 420,000 clones, more than 75% of them seen once.

This receptor was obtained from a person between 18 and 59 years old who received the Ad26.COV2.S COVID-19 vaccine or a placebo. Sequenced material: peripheral blood, taken in a trial of Ad26.COV2.S vaccine versus placebo. The chain combines TRBV4-2 with TRBJ2-1; D call uncertain. CDR3 amino acids: CASSPSLGEKRNNEQFF. Here the CDR3 DNA reads TGTGCCAGCAGCCCCAGCCTCGGAGAGAAAAGGAACAATGAGCAGTTCTTC.